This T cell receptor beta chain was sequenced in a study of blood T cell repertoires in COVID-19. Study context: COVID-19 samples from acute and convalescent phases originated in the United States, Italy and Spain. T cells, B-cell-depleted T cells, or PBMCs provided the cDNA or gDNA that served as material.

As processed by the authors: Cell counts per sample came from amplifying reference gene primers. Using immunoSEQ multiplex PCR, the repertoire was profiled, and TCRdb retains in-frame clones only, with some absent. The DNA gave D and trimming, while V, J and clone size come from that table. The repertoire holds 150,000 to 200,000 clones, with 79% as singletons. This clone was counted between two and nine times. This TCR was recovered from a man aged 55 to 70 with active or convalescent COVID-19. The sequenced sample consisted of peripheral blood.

The CDR3 DNA is TGCGCCAGCAGCTTGAGAGCGTCTAGCTCCTACAATGAGCAGTTCTTC. Encoded protein: CASSLRASSSYNEQFF. This chain uses TRBV5-1 with TRBJ2-1; unclear D gene. Germline loops: CDR1 SGHRS, CDR2 YFSETQ. The V gene lost 1 base and the J gene lost 0 bases, with 11 bases spanning the gap. The CDR3 runs to 16 residues.